A selection of T cell receptor beta chains follows, all from one sample in a study of blood T cell repertoires in COVID-19. Here immunoSEQ multiplex PCR was the method, and the copy in TCRdb shows in-frame clones only, minus some. The table shows about 280,000 clones, with roughly 87% occurring only once. The specimen sequenced was peripheral blood. These receptors originate from a human donor in a cohort sampled during active COVID-19. Both conserved end residues are part of each CDR3. The D gene is left open where the match is weak. Only some rows state a clone size, as once, few, many or a class for expanded clones.

CDR3: CASSHREARRLHF; DNA: TGTGCCAGCAGCCATAGGGAGGCAAGGCGGCTCCACTTT; size: few; J: TRBJ1-6; D: .; V: TRBV3-1/TRBV3-2
CDR3: CASSFIVSAGLAGALSKETQYF; DNA: TGCGCCAGCAGCTTTATAGTTAGTGCCGGACTAGCGGGAGCCCTCTCCAAAGAGACCCAGTACTTC; size: few; J: TRBJ2-5; D: TRBD2; V: TRBV5-1
CDR3: CASSRKTSGNNEQFF; DNA: TGTGCCAGCAGCCGAAAGACTAGCGGGAACAATGAGCAGTTCTTC; size: .; J: TRBJ2-1; D: TRBD2; V: TRBV14
CDR3: CASSTNLLAGSYNEQFF; DNA: TGTGCCAGCAGCACGAATCTACTAGCGGGCTCCTACAATGAGCAGTTCTTC; size: .; J: TRBJ2-1; D: TRBD2; V: TRBV14
CDR3: CASSLAGDTEAFF; DNA: TGTGCCAGCAGCTTGGCCGGGGACACTGAAGCTTTCTTT; size: few; J: TRBJ1-1; D: .; V: TRBV11-2
CDR3: CASSSGTGVISYEQYF; DNA: TGCGCCAGCAGCTCGGGCACAGGGGTCATCTCCTACGAGCAGTACTTC; size: .; J: TRBJ2-7; D: TRBD1; V: TRBV5-1
CDR3: CASGGTFSYEQYF; DNA: TGTGCCAGCGGGGGGACGTTCTCCTACGAGCAGTACTTC; size: .; J: TRBJ2-7; D: .; V: TRBV11-2
CDR3: CASVQGRGNEQFF; DNA: TGTGCCAGCGTACAGGGCAGAGGGAATGAGCAGTTCTTC; size: .; J: TRBJ2-1; D: .; V: TRBV11-2
CDR3: CASSLEGTPYTF; DNA: TGTGCCAGCAGTTTGGAGGGAACCCCCTACACCTTC; size: once; J: TRBJ1-2; D: .; V: TRBV6-6
CDR3: CASSQDPRSSGNGYTF; DNA: TGCGCCAGCAGCCAAGATCCCCGCTCCTCAGGGAACGGCTACACCTTC; size: .; J: TRBJ1-2; D: .; V: TRBV4-3
CDR3: CASSLGGLAVIYEQYF; DNA: TGTGCCAGCAGCCTTGGGGGACTAGCGGTAATATACGAGCAGTACTTC; size: .; J: TRBJ2-7; D: TRBD2; V: TRBV5-4
CDR3: CSAGRGIKAFF; DNA: TGCAGTGCTGGGAGAGGGATTAAAGCTTTCTTT; size: .; J: TRBJ1-1; D: .; V: TRBV20-1
CDR3: CAIRRGGNSPLHF; DNA: TGTGCCATCAGGAGGGGGGGGAATTCACCCCTCCACTTT; size: .; J: TRBJ1-6; D: .; V: TRBV28
CDR3: CASGTSGLNEQFF; DNA: TGTGCCAGCGGGACTAGCGGGTTGAATGAGCAGTTCTTC; size: .; J: TRBJ2-1; D: TRBD2; V: TRBV11-3
CDR3: CASSPDSASSGNTIYF; DNA: TGTGCCAGCTCACCAGACAGCGCTAGCTCTGGAAACACCATATATTTT; size: .; J: TRBJ1-3; D: .; V: TRBV18
CDR3: CASSLATGTYGYTF; DNA: TGTGCCAGCAGCTTAGCTACAGGAACCTACGGCTACACCTTC; size: .; J: TRBJ1-2; D: .; V: TRBV7-8
CDR3: CASSLTGGETDTQYF; DNA: TGTGCCAGCAGCTTGACAGGGGGTGAAACAGATACGCAGTATTTT; size: many; J: TRBJ2-3; D: TRBD1; V: TRBV6-5
CDR3: CATSRATGTSGNTIYF; DNA: TGTGCCACCAGCAGGGCTACGGGAACTTCTGGAAACACCATATATTTT; size: .; J: TRBJ1-3; D: .; V: TRBV15
CDR3: CASTQTNYGYTF; DNA: TGTGCCAGCACCCAGACAAACTATGGCTACACCTTC; size: .; J: TRBJ1-2; D: .; V: TRBV28
CDR3: CASSSRTGNLLINYGYTF; DNA: TGTGCCAGCAGCTCGCGGACAGGCAATTTACTCATTAACTATGGCTACACCTTC; size: few; J: TRBJ1-2; D: TRBD1; V: TRBV7-8
CDR3: CASSYSSGRLYEQYF; DNA: TGTGCCAGCAGTTACTCGAGCGGGAGGCTCTACGAGCAGTACTTC; size: .; J: TRBJ2-7; D: TRBD2; V: TRBV6-5
CDR3: CASGSLAVDTGELFF; DNA: TGCGCCAGCGGGAGTCTAGCGGTAGACACCGGGGAGCTGTTTTTT; size: .; J: TRBJ2-2; D: TRBD2; V: TRBV5-1
CDR3: CASSLSRQDTGELFF; DNA: TGCGCCAGCAGCCTATCCCGACAGGACACCGGGGAGCTGTTTTTT; size: .; J: TRBJ2-2; D: .; V: TRBV10-1
CDR3: CASSWGQGHTEAFF; DNA: TGTGCCAGCAGCTGGGGCCAGGGCCACACTGAAGCTTTCTTT; size: .; J: TRBJ1-1; D: .; V: TRBV7-2
CDR3: CASSLGHRGNEKLFF; DNA: TGTGCCAGCAGCTTAGGCCACAGGGGTAATGAAAAACTGTTTTTT; size: .; J: TRBJ1-4; D: TRBD1; V: TRBV7-9
CDR3: CASRLLGGTNTEAFF; DNA: TGTGCCAGTAGGCTCCTCGGGGGGACGAACACTGAAGCTTTCTTT; size: few; J: TRBJ1-1; D: .; V: TRBV19
CDR3: CASSLGMTSGTDTQYF; DNA: TGTGCCAGCAGCTTAGGGATGACTAGCGGCACAGATACGCAGTATTTT; size: .; J: TRBJ2-3; D: TRBD2; V: TRBV7-2
CDR3: CASSFSLAGAYEQYF; DNA: TGTGCCAGCAGCTTTAGCCTAGCGGGCGCCTACGAGCAGTACTTC; size: .; J: TRBJ2-7; D: TRBD2; V: TRBV7-2
CDR3: CASSLAGTGIGNTEAFF; DNA: TGCGCCAGCAGCCTAGCCGGGACAGGGATCGGGAACACTGAAGCTTTCTTT; size: few; J: TRBJ1-1; D: TRBD1; V: TRBV4-1
CDR3: CASSPGSIKHGYTF; DNA: TGTGCCAGCAGCCCGGGGAGTATAAAACATGGCTACACCTTC; size: .; J: TRBJ1-2; D: .; V: TRBV3-1/TRBV3-2
CDR3: CATPGPTGRPQHF; DNA: TGTGCCACCCCTGGACCGACAGGCCGGCCCCAGCATTTT; size: once; J: TRBJ1-5; D: .; V: TRBV6-4
CDR3: CASSYGRTGDIRKTNEKLFF; DNA: TGTGCCAGCAGTTACGGTCGGACAGGGGACATTCGGAAGACTAATGAAAAACTGTTTTTT; size: .; J: TRBJ1-4; D: TRBD1; V: TRBV6-2/TRBV6-3
CDR3: CASSSLLEQYF; DNA: TGTGCCAGCAGTTCCCTCTTGGAGCAGTACTTC; size: .; J: TRBJ2-7; D: .; V: TRBV6-5
CDR3: CASSPESGTRDTQYF; DNA: TGCGCCAGCAGCCCCGAGTCAGGGACTAGGGATACGCAGTATTTT; size: .; J: TRBJ2-3; D: TRBD2; V: TRBV4-1
CDR3: CASSLHRGGDNEQFF; DNA: TGTGCCAGTAGTCTCCACAGGGGGGGAGACAATGAGCAGTTCTTC; size: .; J: TRBJ2-1; D: .; V: TRBV19
CDR3: CASSPDRGSPLHF; DNA: TGTGCCAGCAGCCCGGACAGGGGTTCACCCCTCCACTTT; size: few; J: TRBJ1-6; D: TRBD1; V: TRBV7-9
CDR3: CASSLTGIGGSYNEQFF; DNA: TGTGCCAGCAGCTTAACGGGTATAGGGGGCTCCTACAATGAGCAGTTCTTC; size: .; J: TRBJ2-1; D: .; V: TRBV7-9
CDR3: CASTADRAEDTIYF; DNA: TGTGCCAGCACCGCGGACAGGGCCGAGGACACCATATATTTT; size: few; J: TRBJ1-3; D: TRBD1; V: TRBV11-2
CDR3: CASKGLASTGELFF; DNA: TGTGCCAGTAAGGGACTAGCAAGCACCGGGGAGCTGTTTTTT; size: .; J: TRBJ2-2; D: TRBD2; V: TRBV19
CDR3: CASSQAPETGQGLNQPQHF; DNA: TGCGCCAGCAGCCAAGCCCCCGAGACAGGACAGGGTTTAAATCAGCCCCAGCATTTT; size: few; J: TRBJ1-5; D: TRBD1; V: TRBV4-1